Here is one T cell receptor (beta chain) with its context. Assay: immunoSEQ multiplex PCR; the TCRdb copy retains only in-frame clones and omits some. This sample has 70,000 to 90,000 clones, with about 93% found just once. The data stem from a study of control samples from healthy donors and cancer patients. Looked up from germline, CDR1 is SGHTA and CDR2 is FQGTGA. The CDR3 runs to 14 residues. The V end lost 2 bases, the J end lost 2 bases, and 4 bases lay between the germline ends. Sequencing used blood. The clonotype comes from a woman aged 35 to 49 in good health. The rearrangement joins TRBV7-3 to TRBJ2-6; D unclear. CDR3 bases: TGTGCCAGCAGCTTACTGGCTGGGGCCAACGTCCTGACTTTC. This translates into CASSLLAGANVLTF. Complete variable domain (other parts from reference TRBV7-3 and TRBJ2-6): GAGVSQTPSNKVTEKGKYVELRCDPISGHTALYWYRQSLGQGPEFLIYFQGTGAADDSGLPNDRFFAVRPEGSVSTLKIQRTERGDSAVYLCASSLLAGANVLTFGAGSRLTVL.